This T cell receptor (beta chain) was identified during a study of T cells in Graves' hyperthyroidism and ophthalmopathy. Study-wide results and caveats: Clonotypes that were expanded in thyroid above 0.001 mostly appeared in blood too.

Worth noting for this clonotype: Its specificity is not known.

The CDR3 length is 15 residues. The V and J ends lost 7 bases and 2 bases respectively, with 15 bases between them. Germline lookup yields CDR1 MDHEN and CDR2 SYDVKM. Researchers took RNA transcripts and amplified the TCR beta CDR3 regions from them. RT-PCR in the first round (using the HTBI primer set) targeted the TCR CDR3. TCRdb passed the multiplex PCR reads through MiXCR, listing each CDR3 protein once. The data show roughly 240,000 distinct CDR3 sequences, approximately 24% seen once. On the basis of clinical symptoms, serum thyroxine and TRAb, thyroid ultrasound and orbital computed tomography, diagnoses were made.

Sequencing input: blood. The chain couples TRBV28 to TRBJ1-5; possibly TRBD1 for D (5 bases). The source is a woman aged 35 to 49 with Graves' ophthalmopathy. CDR3 amino acids: CASNRWDEGNQPQHF. Written as DNA, the CDR3 is TGTGCCAGCAACCGGTGGGACGAGGGCAATCAGCCCCAGCATTTT.